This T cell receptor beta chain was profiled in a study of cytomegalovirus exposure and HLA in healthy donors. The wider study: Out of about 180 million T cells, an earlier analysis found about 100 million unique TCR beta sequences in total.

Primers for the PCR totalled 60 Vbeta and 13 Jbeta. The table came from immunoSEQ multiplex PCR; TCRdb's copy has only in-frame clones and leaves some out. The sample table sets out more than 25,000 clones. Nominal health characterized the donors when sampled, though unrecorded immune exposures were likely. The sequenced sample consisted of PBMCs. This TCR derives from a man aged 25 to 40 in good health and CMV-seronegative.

The CDR3 region has the DNA TGTGCCAGCAGTGAAGGGGAGCAGGTGCCCCAGCATTTT. This codes for CASSEGEQVPQHF. The chain has TRBV2 and TRBJ1-5; unclear D gene. Trimming removed 1 base at V and 9 bases at J, with 10 bases between. Germline loops: CDR1 SNHLY, CDR2 FYNNEI. This CDR3 contains 13 residues. The full variable domain, completed using reference TRBV2 and TRBJ1-5, is EPEVTQTPSHQVTQMGQEVILRCVPISNHLYFYWYRQILGQKVEFLVSFYNNEISEKSEIFDDQFSVERPDGSNFTLKIRSTKLEDSAMYFCASSEGEQVPQHFGDGTRLSIL.